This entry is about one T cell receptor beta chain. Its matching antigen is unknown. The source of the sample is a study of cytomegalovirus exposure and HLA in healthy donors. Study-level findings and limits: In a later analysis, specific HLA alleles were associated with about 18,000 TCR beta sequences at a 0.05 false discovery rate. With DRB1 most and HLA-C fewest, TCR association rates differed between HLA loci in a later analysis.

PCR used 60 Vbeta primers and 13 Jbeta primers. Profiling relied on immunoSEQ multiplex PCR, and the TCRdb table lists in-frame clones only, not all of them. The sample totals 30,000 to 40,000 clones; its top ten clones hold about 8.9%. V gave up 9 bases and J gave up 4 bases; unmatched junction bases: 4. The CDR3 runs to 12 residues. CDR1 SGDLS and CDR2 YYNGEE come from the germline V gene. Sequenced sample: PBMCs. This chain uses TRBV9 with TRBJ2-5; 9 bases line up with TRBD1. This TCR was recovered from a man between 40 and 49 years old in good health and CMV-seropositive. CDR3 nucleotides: TGTGCCACAAGACAGGGGGGAGAGACCCAGTACTTC. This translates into CATRQGGETQYF.